This T cell receptor beta chain comes out of a study of shared clonotypes between healthy human individuals. Every contributor of samples was a Caucasian grown-up residing in Nashville, Tennessee. The data were produced by immunoSEQ multiplex PCR, yet TCRdb's version contains in-frame clones alone and is incomplete. The repertoire holds hundreds of thousands of clones, with around 72% as singletons. Study-level results: Blood was the sole source, and tissue repertoires probably differ.

Note on this clone: Antigen: not known.

Material for sequencing was memory CD4+ T cells sorted from blood. The subset: CD45RA-negative fraction. The clonotype was recovered from a man aged 25-40 years in good health.

The CDR3: CASSINLGGQPQHF. Written as DNA, the CDR3 is TGTGCCAGTAGTATAAATCTGGGGGGCCAGCCCCAGCATTTT. The chain couples TRBV19 to TRBJ1-5; possibly TRBD1 for D (6 bases). Trimming took off 2 bases at V and 7 bases at J, with 12 bases between the two ends. The germline V gene encodes CDR1 LNHDA and CDR2 SQIVND (reference sequence). The CDR3 sequence is 14 residues long.